This T cell receptor (beta chain) is from a study of T cell responses to AZD1222 COVID-19 vaccine. The junction had 3 bases not matched to a gene; V was cut back by 0 bases and J by 4 bases. The CDR3 is 16 residues long. The V gene's germline CDR1 is SGHAT and CDR2 FQNNGV. Study-wide results and caveats: Following two doses of AZD1222, Spike-specific TCR breadth and depth rose.

Notes on this clone: Its antigen is as yet unknown.

Measured with immunoSEQ multiplex PCR; TCRdb has only the in-frame clones, and not every one. Of tens of thousands of clones in the sample, more than 80% are singletons; the top ten hold approximately 19%. The sequencing used peripheral blood, collected on day 0 of MenACWY control vaccination. The source of this sequence is an adult in good health. V usage is TRBV11-2 and J usage is TRBJ2-3; TRBD2 matches 11 bases. This chain's CDR3 is CASSLELAGGADTQYF. DNA for the CDR3: TGTGCCAGCAGCTTAGAGCTAGCGGGAGGCGCAGATACGCAGTATTTT.